Below are 29 T cell receptor beta chains sequenced from a single sample in a study of OX40 agonist ivuxolimab in advanced cancers. The protocol used for the library was the immunoSEQ multiplex PCR assay. TCRdb took this table from immuneACCESS and kept in-frame rearrangements with V and J called. Such tables lack part of the clones; where checked against another copy, unresolved V genes explain under half of the gap, and the rest is unexplained. For this sample there are roughly 86,000 clones; 80% to 90% appear just once. About 7% of the sample is taken by the ten largest. This specimen was CD4+ or CD8+ T cells sorted from blood, taken in a trial of the OX40 agonist ivuxolimab. These receptor sequences come from an adult with an advanced solid tumor such as melanoma, head and neck, liver or kidney cancer.

This clone was seen once. The J gene is TRBJ2-2, the V gene TRBV5-4; D uncertain. The CDR3 runs to 15 residues. In germline, CDR1 is SGHNT, CDR2 YYREEE (reference sequence). V was clipped by 5 bases and J by 0 bases, with 11 bases between them. CDR3 nucleotides: TGTGCCAGCAGGCACGGACGAACGAACACCGGGGAGCTGTTTTTT. Its protein is CASRHGRTNTGELFF.

The CDR3 loop is CASSLVREWRKETQYF. CDR3 nucleotide sequence: TGTGCCAGCAGCTTGGTAAGGGAGTGGAGAAAAGAGACCCAGTACTTC. The chain has TRBV5-6 and TRBJ2-5; D perhaps matches TRBD2 (5 bases). Trimming took 0 bases from V and 3 from J, leaving 15 bases between them. CDR1 SGHDT and CDR2 YYEEEE come from the germline V gene. The CDR3 is made up of 16 amino acids. Filled out from reference TRBV5-6 and TRBJ2-5, the complete variable domain reads DAGVTQSPTHLIKTRGQQVTLRCSPKSGHDTVSWYQQALGQGPQFIFQYYEEEERQRGNFPDRFSGHQFPNYSSELNVNALLLGDSALYLCASSLVREWRKETQYFGPGTRLLVL.

The chain links TRBV27 to TRBJ2-2, with 10 positions matching TRBD2. The CDR3 is made up of 16 amino acids. V trimming: 6 bases; J trimming: 4 bases; junction bases outside the gene matches: 8. Per the germline V gene, CDR1 is MNHEY and CDR2 is SMNVEV (reference sequence). CDR3 coding DNA: TGTGCCAGCAGCTCCCCAGCGGGAGGGGCCACCGGGGAGCTGTTTTTT. It yields the protein CASSSPAGGATGELFF.

The rearrangement joins TRBV5-4 to TRBJ2-7; D is undetermined. Between the trimmed V and J ends, which lost 4 bases and 0 bases, there was a span of 8 bases. Germline lookup yields CDR1 SGHNT and CDR2 YYREEE (reference sequence). The CDR3 has 13 amino acids. CDR3: CASSPDGSYEQYF. The CDR3, as DNA: TGTGCCAGCAGCCCAGACGGCTCCTACGAGCAGTACTTC.

V gene TRBV9 combines with J gene TRBJ2-3; TRBD1 or TRBD2 may be the D gene (5 bases each). Germline V gives CDR1 SGDLS, CDR2 YYNGEE. The CDR3 loop spans 16 amino acids. V was shortened by 3 bases and J by 2 bases, with 16 bases between the two germline ends. This chain's CDR3 is CASSDGDLISTDTQYF. DNA of the CDR3: TGTGCCAGCAGCGACGGGGACCTCATATCCACAGATACGCAGTATTTT. Full variable domain (remainder filled in from reference TRBV9 and TRBJ2-3): DSGVTQTPKHLITATGQRVTLRCSPRSGDLSVYWYQQSLDQGLQFLIQYYNGEERAKGNILERFSAQQFPDLHSELNLSSLELGDSALYFCASSDGDLISTDTQYFGPGTRLTVL.

This clone was seen a handful of times. The J gene is TRBJ1-1, the V gene TRBV9, with a tentative D call TRBD1 (6 bases). The CDR3 is 13 residues long. V was pared by 4 bases and J by 7 bases, with 14 bases between. Germline V CDR1 and CDR2: SGDLS, YYNGEE. The CDR3 DNA sequence: TGTGCCAGCAGCCCTCGACAGGAAATTGAAGCTTTCTTT. Its translation is CASSPRQEIEAFF.

The chain carries TRBV5-5 and TRBJ1-5; TRBD1 matches 7 bases. The CDR3 is 14 amino acids. With V trimmed by 4 bases and J by 4 bases, 5 bases remained unmatched. Germline V gives CDR1 SGHKS, CDR2 YYEKEE (reference sequence). The CDR3 reads CASSRQGPNQPQHF. As DNA, the CDR3 is TGTGCCAGCAGCCGACAGGGACCGAATCAGCCCCAGCATTTT.

This clone occurred a few times. The chain links TRBV11-3 to TRBJ1-1; TRBD1 might be the D (6 bases). The germline CDR1 and CDR2 sequences are SGHNT and YENEEA. CDR3 length: 15 amino acids. V lost 1 base, J lost 3 bases, and 12 bases lay in between. Here the CDR3 DNA reads TGTGCCAGCAGCTTAGGGACAGCTCCGGACACTGAAGCTTTCTTT. Protein: CASSLGTAPDTEAFF.

In nucleotides, the CDR3 is TGCGCCAGCAGCCAGACAGGGGGGTACTCCTACGAGCAGTACTTC. This encodes CASSQTGGYSYEQYF. The V and J genes are TRBV5-1 and TRBJ2-7, with TRBD1 identical over 9 bases. Losses at the gene ends were 4 bases for V and 0 bases for J; bases not matched to a gene: 5. Germline CDR1 and CDR2: SGHRS and YFSETQ. The CDR3 sequence is 15 residues long.

The rearrangement uses TRBV7-8 and TRBJ2-3; 7 bases fit TRBD2. Germline assignment: CDR1 SGHVS and CDR2 FQNEAQ. V lost 1 base, J lost 0 bases, and 10 bases stayed unmatched. The CDR3 spans 18 residues. The CDR3 bases are TGTGCCAGCAGCTTAGTTGCGGGAGAGACTACTAGCACAGATACGCAGTATTTT. This sequence encodes CASSLVAGETTSTDTQYF.

This chain uses TRBV7-9 with TRBJ2-7; D not resolved. The CDR3 runs to 12 residues. V shed 7 bases and J shed 0 bases, with 7 bases lying between them. The germline gives CDR1 SEHNR, CDR2 FQNEAQ (reference sequence). CDR3 residues: CASTRSSYEQYF. Written as DNA, the CDR3 is TGTGCCAGCACCAGGAGCTCCTACGAGCAGTACTTC.

CDR3 loop: CASKDKNTGELFF. The CDR3 nucleotides are TGCGCCAGCAAGGACAAGAACACCGGGGAGCTGTTTTTT. This rearrangement joins TRBV10-2 to TRBJ2-2; D may be TRBD1 (5 bases). In germline, CDR1 is WSHSY, CDR2 SAAADI. Trimming stripped 7 bases from V and 1 base from J, with 7 bases between. This CDR3 is built from 13 residues.

This rearrangement joins TRBV10-1 to TRBJ2-3, with TRBD2 identical over 8 bases. The germline gives CDR1 WNHNN, CDR2 SYGVQD (reference sequence). V shed 1 base, J shed 1 base, and the junction held 4 bases outside the gene matches. The CDR3 loop spans 16 amino acids. CDR3: CASSEFALAGTDTQYF. In DNA form, the CDR3 reads TGCGCCAGCAGTGAGTTTGCACTAGCGGGCACAGATACGCAGTATTTT.

The genes are TRBV11-3 and TRBJ2-3; either TRBD1 or TRBD2 may supply D (5 bases each). Trimming left V 2 bases short and J 4 bases short, with 19 bases between. CDR3 length equals 17 residues. CDR1 SGHNT and CDR2 YENEEA come from the germline V gene. The CDR3 reads CASSLKVRGWGPDTQYF. As DNA, the CDR3 is TGTGCCAGCAGCTTAAAAGTTCGGGGATGGGGACCAGATACGCAGTATTTT. The complete variable domain, with remaining parts taken from reference TRBV11-3 and TRBJ2-3, reads EAGVVQSPRYKIIEKKQPVAFWCNPISGHNTLYWYLQNLGQGPELLIRYENEEAVDDSQLPKDRFSAERLKGVDSTLKIQPAELGDSAVYLCASSLKVRGWGPDTQYFGPGTRLTVL.

V and J are TRBV5-1 and TRBJ1-2; possibly TRBD1 for D (6 bases). From germline, CDR1 is SGHRS and CDR2 YFSETQ. The germline V and J ends were trimmed by 5 bases and 2 bases, with 13 bases remaining between them. The CDR3 extends over 14 amino acids. CDR3 region: CASSFLTGNYGYTF. In DNA, the CDR3 is TGCGCCAGCAGTTTCTTAACAGGGAACTATGGCTACACCTTC.

V and J are TRBV27 and TRBJ2-1; TRBD2 matches at 12 bases. From germline, CDR1 is MNHEY and CDR2 SMNVEV (reference sequence). The CDR3 length is 14 residues. Trimming removed 5 bases from V and 9 bases from J; junction bases left unmatched: 5. CDR3 sequence reads: CASSVTSGSAEQFF. The CDR3 bases are TGTGCCAGCAGTGTGACTAGCGGGAGCGCTGAGCAGTTCTTC.

The chain employs TRBV10-1 and TRBJ2-1; D might be TRBD1 or TRBD2, each matching 5 bases. The germline V gene has CDR1 WNHNN and CDR2 SYGVQD (reference sequence). V lost 3 bases, J lost 5 bases, and 14 bases lay in between. This CDR3 has 15 amino acids. This CDR3 is CASSDRGGLDNEQFF. CDR3 bases: TGCGCCAGCAGTGACCGGGGCGGACTCGACAATGAGCAGTTCTTC.

This rearrangement joins TRBV7-9 to TRBJ2-3; unclear D gene. The CDR3 has 13 amino acids. V was pared by 0 bases and J by 3 bases, with 4 bases between. Germline CDR1 SEHNR, CDR2 FQNEAQ (reference sequence). In DNA, the CDR3 is TGTGCCAGCAGCTTAGCCTTGACAGATACGCAGTATTTT. This gives the protein CASSLALTDTQYF. The entire variable domain, with the rest obtained from reference TRBV7-9 and TRBJ2-3, is as follows: DTGVSQNPRHKITKRGQNVTFRCDPISEHNRLYWYRQTLGQGPEFLTYFQNEAQLEKSRLLSDRFSAERPKGSFSTLEIQRTEQGDSAMYLCASSLALTDTQYFGPGTRLTVL.

The chain carries TRBV7-3 and TRBJ1-2; unclear D gene. The CDR3 runs to 16 residues. Germline V lookup: CDR1 SGHTA, CDR2 FQGTGA. V was cut by 1 base and J by 7 bases, with 19 bases left in between. CDR3 nucleotide sequence: TGTGCCAGCAGCTTAATGCACGGGTTTTTCGTCGGTGGCTACACCTTC. This encodes CASSLMHGFFVGGYTF.

The V gene is TRBV28, the J gene TRBJ2-7; possible D gene TRBD1, 6 bases. Germline CDR1 MDHEN, CDR2 SYDVKM. Deletions cut 7 bases from V and 3 bases from J, with 16 bases between. The CDR3 contains 14 residues. CDR3 coding DNA: TGTGCCAGCACGGAAGGGACACCCGACTACGAGCAGTACTTC. Its translation is CASTEGTPDYEQYF. The complete variable domain, with remaining parts taken from reference TRBV28 and TRBJ2-7, reads DVKVTQSSRYLVKRTGEKVFLECVQDMDHENMFWYRQDPGLGLRLIYFSYDVKMKEKGDIPEGYSVSREKKERFSLILESASTNQTSMYLCASTEGTPDYEQYFGPGTRLTVT.

The rearrangement uses TRBV27 and TRBJ2-7; possible D gene TRBD2, 5 bases. The CDR3 covers 14 residues. The germline V and J ends were trimmed by 7 bases and 4 bases, with 17 bases remaining between them. Germline V gives CDR1 MNHEY, CDR2 SMNVEV (reference sequence). This CDR3 is CASTPAPGMYEQYF. CDR3 nucleotide sequence: TGTGCCAGCACCCCCGCCCCGGGAATGTACGAGCAGTACTTC.

A few counts support this clone. The CDR3 DNA sequence: TGTGCCAGTAGTCCTCTTATGAACACTGAAGCTTTCTTT. Translated, it gives CASSPLMNTEAFF. The V and J genes are TRBV19 and TRBJ1-1; D call uncertain. Trimming removed 5 bases from V and 0 bases from J, with 7 bases in between. This CDR3 is built from 13 residues. Germline lookup yields CDR1 LNHDA and CDR2 SQIVND (reference sequence).

V is TRBV20-1 and J is TRBJ1-2; maybe TRBD1 (5 bases). The CDR3 has 11 amino acids. V lost 6 bases and J lost 4, with 9 bases in between. Germline loops: CDR1 DFQATT, CDR2 SNEGSKA (reference sequence). CDR3 in DNA: TGCAGTGCGGGGGAGGTCTATGGCTACACCTTC. It yields the protein CSAGEVYGYTF.

Of note for this clone: The junction shows a germline mismatch at one end, possibly a read error. The chain couples TRBV13 to TRBJ1-2; 7 positions match TRBD1. This CDR3 spans 14 amino acids. Germline lookup yields CDR1 PRHDT and CDR2 FYEKMQ (reference sequence). CDR3 sequence: CASSFRTGDFPWDF. CDR3 coding DNA: TGTGCCAGCAGCTTCCGGACAGGTGATTTCCCCTGGGACTTC.

V gene TRBV6-6 combines with J gene TRBJ1-1; maybe TRBD1 (6 bases). Germline V CDR1 and CDR2: MNHNY, SVGAGI (reference sequence). V shed 4 bases and J shed 8 bases, with 11 bases lying between them. CDR3 length: 12 amino acids. CDR3 sequence: CASSLVGGEAFF. The CDR3, as DNA: TGTGCCAGCAGTTTGGTGGGGGGCGAAGCTTTCTTT.

The rearrangement links TRBV18 to TRBJ2-3; TRBD2 matches 8 bases. CDR1 is KGHSH, CDR2 LQKENI, per germline. This CDR3 region has 16 residues. V trimming: 4 bases; J trimming: 5 bases; junction bases outside the gene matches: 11. DNA of the CDR3: TGTGCCAGCTCACTAGAAGCGGGAGTTGGTGTAGATACGCAGTATTTT. The encoded protein is CASSLEAGVGVDTQYF.

CDR3: CASSQSGTSLAKNIQYF. The CDR3 DNA sequence: TGCGCCAGCAGCCAATCCGGGACTAGTCTAGCCAAAAACATTCAGTACTTC. This sequence joins TRBV4-1 and TRBJ2-4; 8 nucleotides agree with TRBD2. CDR3 length: 17 residues. CDR1 is MGHRA and CDR2 is YSYEKL in the germline V gene. V gave up 2 bases and J gave up 0 bases; unmatched junction bases: 6.

Only one count was recorded for this clone. The rearrangement joins TRBV30 to TRBJ1-2; D ambiguous. The V end lost 2 bases, the J end lost 7 bases, and 5 bases lay between the germline ends. CDR1 is GTSNPN and CDR2 is SVGIG in the germline V gene (reference sequence). The CDR3 covers 10 residues. CDR3: CAWSNIGYTF. The CDR3, as DNA: TGTGCCTGGAGTAATATTGGCTACACCTTC.

The chain couples TRBV5-5 to TRBJ1-1; D gene ambiguous. Trimming stripped 1 base from V and 0 bases from J, with 4 bases between. The CDR3 totals 13 residues. From germline, CDR1 is SGHKS and CDR2 YYEKEE (reference sequence). DNA of the CDR3: TGTGCCAGCAGCTTGTGGCTGAACACTGAAGCTTTCTTT. Residues: CASSLWLNTEAFF.